Below, 27 T cell receptor beta chains from the same sample are listed, as sequenced in a study of control samples from healthy donors and cancer patients. Using immunoSEQ multiplex PCR, the repertoire was profiled, and TCRdb retains in-frame clones only, with some absent. The sample carries fewer than 150,000 clones, 90% to 95% recorded once. Sequenced: blood. The receptors stem from a woman younger than 35 in good health.

V is TRBV10-2 and J is TRBJ1-2; D gene uncertain. The CDR3 totals 14 residues. Trimming took 0 bases from V and 4 from J, leaving 9 bases between them. CDR1 is WSHSY, CDR2 SAAADI, per germline. The chain's CDR3 is CASSESRTSYGYTF. Here the CDR3 DNA reads TGCGCCAGCAGTGAGTCGAGAACAAGCTATGGCTACACCTTC.

V gene TRBV28 combines with J gene TRBJ2-2; 7 nucleotides align to TRBD1. V shed 7 bases, J shed 3 bases, and the junction held 5 bases outside the gene matches. The CDR3 sequence is 14 residues long. Germline-derived CDR1 and CDR2 are MDHEN and SYDVKM. The CDR3: CASTGQLYTGELFF. DNA of the CDR3: TGTGCCAGCACGGGACAGTTGTACACCGGGGAGCTGTTTTTT.

This clone was detected once. The gene calls are TRBV7-2 and TRBJ2-1, with 13 bases that match TRBD2. The CDR3 sequence is 19 residues long. V trimming: 5 bases; J trimming: 8 bases; junction bases outside the gene matches: 18. The germline V gene has CDR1 SGHTA and CDR2 FQGNSA. The CDR3 loop is CASSLQPRMTSGRIHEQFF. CDR3 sequence (DNA): TGTGCCAGCAGCCTCCAACCCAGAATGACTAGCGGGAGGATCCATGAGCAGTTCTTC. Full variable domain (rest looked up from reference TRBV7-2 and TRBJ2-1): GAGVSQSPSNKVTEKGKDVELRCDPISGHTALYWYRQSLGQGLEFLIYFQGNSAPDKSGLPSDRFSAERTGGSVSTLTIQRTQQEDSAVYLCASSLQPRMTSGRIHEQFFGPGTRLTVL.

The gene calls are TRBV28 and TRBJ1-6; no reliable D call. Trimming took off 2 bases at V and 7 bases at J, with 12 bases between the two ends. This CDR3 has 15 residues. The germline V gene has CDR1 MDHEN and CDR2 SYDVKM. The CDR3 DNA reads as TGTGCCAGCAGTTTAGCGCAGGTTAACAATTCACCCCTCCACTTT. Encoded protein: CASSLAQVNNSPLHF.

The chain links TRBV28 to TRBJ2-5, with 9 bases lining up with TRBD2. The V and J ends lost 6 bases and 1 base, in that order; junction bases with no gene match: 6. The germline V gene has CDR1 MDHEN and CDR2 SYDVKM. The CDR3 has 15 residues. CDR3 in amino acids: CASSTVSGGQETQYF. The CDR3 region has the DNA TGTGCCAGCAGCACAGTTAGCGGGGGCCAAGAGACCCAGTACTTC.

The rearrangement uses TRBV28 and TRBJ1-5; D is undetermined. V lost 4 bases and J lost 0, with 10 bases in between. Per the germline V gene, CDR1 is MDHEN and CDR2 is SYDVKM. This CDR3 contains 15 residues. CDR3 coding DNA: TGTGCCAGCAGTTCAAACGAACATAGCAATCAGCCCCAGCATTTT. It is translated as CASSSNEHSNQPQHF. The entire variable domain, with the rest obtained from reference TRBV28 and TRBJ1-5, is as follows: DVKVTQSSRYLVKRTGEKVFLECVQDMDHENMFWYRQDPGLGLRLIYFSYDVKMKEKGDIPEGYSVSREKKERFSLILESASTNQTSMYLCASSSNEHSNQPQHFGDGTRLSIL.

DNA for the CDR3: TGTGCCAGCAGTTGGGCAGGGGGGTTAAGCAATCAGCCCCAGCATTTT. This encodes CASSWAGGLSNQPQHF. The chain has TRBV2 and TRBJ1-5; 7 bases match TRBD1. The trim removed 5 bases at V and 1 base at J, leaving 8 bases unmatched. Germline V gene lookup returns CDR1 SNHLY and CDR2 FYNNEI. This CDR3 has 16 amino acids.

The chain links TRBV7-9 to TRBJ1-6; D perhaps matches TRBD1 (6 bases). CDR1 and CDR2 from the germline V gene are SEHNR and FQNEAQ (reference sequence). V was pared by 4 bases and J by 2 bases, with 9 bases between. This CDR3 region has 15 residues. The CDR3 region is CASSSGQTYNSPLHF. In nucleotides, the CDR3 is TGTGCCAGCAGCTCAGGACAGACCTATAATTCACCCCTCCACTTT.

This clone was seen just once. The chain joins TRBV10-3 to TRBJ2-7, with 7 nucleotides matching TRBD1. With V trimmed by 5 bases and J by 3 bases, 4 bases remained unmatched. In germline, CDR1 is ENHRY, CDR2 SYGVKD. The CDR3 contains 13 residues. CDR3 bases: TGTGCCATCAGTCGGACAGGAGGCTACGAGCAGTACTTC. Its translation: CAISRTGGYEQYF.

The chain has TRBV28 and TRBJ1-5; possible D gene TRBD1, 6 bases. Germline V gene sequence: CDR1 MDHEN, CDR2 SYDVKM. The germline V and J ends were trimmed by 4 bases and 2 bases, with 15 bases remaining between them. There are 16 residues in the CDR3. This CDR3 is CASSSYRVGGNQPQHF. In DNA, the CDR3 is TGTGCCAGCAGTTCCTACAGGGTGGGAGGCAATCAGCCCCAGCATTTT. The whole variable domain, remainder taken from reference TRBV28 and TRBJ1-5, is DVKVTQSSRYLVKRTGEKVFLECVQDMDHENMFWYRQDPGLGLRLIYFSYDVKMKEKGDIPEGYSVSREKKERFSLILESASTNQTSMYLCASSSYRVGGNQPQHFGDGTRLSIL.

J is TRBJ2-7 and V is TRBV20-1; TRBD2 agrees at 7 bases. The CDR3 length is 11 residues. Germline lookup yields CDR1 DFQATT and CDR2 SNEGSKA (reference sequence). Trimming at V came to 2 bases and at J to 7 bases, leaving 2 bases not matched to a gene. CDR3 region: CSARPLAEQYF. CDR3 coding DNA: TGCAGTGCTAGACCACTAGCGGAGCAGTACTTC.

The genes are TRBV5-6 and TRBJ2-2, with D possibly matching TRBD2 (6 bases). Germline V CDR1 and CDR2: SGHDT, YYEEEE. Trimming cost V 2 bases and J 3 bases, with 11 bases left between them. The CDR3 is made up of 15 amino acids. The CDR3 sequence: CASSFFGGDTGELFF. As DNA, the CDR3 is TGTGCCAGCAGCTTTTTCGGAGGGGACACCGGGGAGCTGTTTTTT.

The gene calls are TRBV6-2 or TRBV6-3 and TRBJ1-6; a possible D gene is TRBD1 (5 bases). Trimming took 2 bases from V and 7 from J, leaving 15 bases between them. The CDR3 is made up of 16 amino acids. From germline, CDR1 is MNHEY and CDR2 SVGEGT. CDR3 sequence reads: CASSYVPGLRNSPLHF. The CDR3 nucleotides read TGTGCCAGCAGTTACGTCCCGGGACTGAGAAATTCACCCCTCCACTTT.

The V gene is TRBV4-2, the J gene TRBJ1-4; D gene ambiguous. The V end was cut by 1 base, the J end by 2 bases, with 8 bases between. From germline, CDR1 is LGHNA and CDR2 YNFKEQ. The CDR3 sequence is 15 residues long. The DNA for the CDR3 is TGTGCCAGCAGCCAAGGAAAACCTACTAATGAAAAACTGTTTTTT. Its translation: CASSQGKPTNEKLFF.

A single count supports this clone. The chain links TRBV6-2 or TRBV6-3 to TRBJ2-3; possibly TRBD1 or TRBD2 for D (5 bases each). The CDR3 consists of 15 residues. Trimming took off 4 bases at V and 4 bases at J, with 15 bases between the two ends. Per the germline V gene, CDR1 is MNHEY and CDR2 is SVGEGT. The CDR3, as DNA: TGTGCCAGCAGTTTTGGGGGATCGCCCTCAGATACGCAGTATTTT. Amino acid sequence: CASSFGGSPSDTQYF.

The V call is TRBV19, the J call TRBJ2-1, with 12 bases that match TRBD2. V dropped 4 bases and J dropped 8; count of bases not matched to a gene: 9. Per the germline V gene, CDR1 is LNHDA and CDR2 is SQIVND (reference sequence). CDR3 size: 16 residues. CDR3: CASSRILAGGQHEQFF. DNA for the CDR3: TGTGCCAGTAGTAGGATACTAGCGGGAGGTCAGCATGAGCAGTTCTTC.

The chain links TRBV6-5 to TRBJ1-1; TRBD1 aligns across 10 bases. CDR1 is MNHEY, CDR2 SVGAGI, per germline. V was clipped by 5 bases and J by 1 base; unmatched bases: 4. CDR3 length: 15 residues. CDR3 DNA sequence: TGTGCCAGCAGTACAGGACAGGGGGGGAACACTGAAGCTTTCTTT. It yields the protein CASSTGQGGNTEAFF.

The rearrangement links TRBV6-1 to TRBJ1-3; 7 nucleotides align to TRBD1. The V segment lost 2 bases and the J segment 0 bases; nucleotides outside the gene matches: 7. This CDR3 spans 17 amino acids. Germline V gene sequence: CDR1 MNHNS, CDR2 SASEGT. The CDR3 reads CASSEYFRGVSGNTIYF. In DNA, the CDR3 is TGTGCCAGCAGTGAATACTTCAGGGGGGTCTCTGGAAACACCATATATTTT.

In its sample, this clone was seen a few times. V is TRBV29-1 and J is TRBJ1-1; 12 positions match TRBD1. There are 16 residues in the CDR3. J was trimmed by 0 bases and V by 7 bases; bases with no gene match: 9. Germline V gene data show CDR1 as SQVTM and CDR2 as ANQGSEA. Written as DNA, the CDR3 is TGCAGCGGTACCGGGACAGGGGGCCCTCTGAACACTGAAGCTTTCTTT. Amino acid sequence: CSGTGTGGPLNTEAFF. The variable domain in full, with the rest retrieved from reference TRBV29-1 and TRBJ1-1, is SAVISQKPSRDICQRGTSLTIQCQVDSQVTMMFWYRQQPGQSLTLIATANQGSEATYESGFVIDKFPISRPNLTFSTLTVSNMSPEDSSIYLCSGTGTGGPLNTEAFFGQGTRLTVV.

The rearrangement uses TRBV4-1 and TRBJ2-7, with a possible D match to TRBD1 (6 bases). Looked up from germline, CDR1 is MGHRA and CDR2 is YSYEKL. The CDR3 contains 16 residues. With 0 bases removed from V and 0 bases from J, the gap between germline ends came to 12 bases. CDR3 sequence (DNA): TGCGCCAGCAGCCAAGATCAGCGAGGGGGCTCCTACGAGCAGTACTTC. Amino acids: CASSQDQRGGSYEQYF.

The chain uses TRBV28 and TRBJ1-5; D ambiguous. V lost 2 bases and J 3 bases, leaving 8 bases between the germline ends. CDR3 length: 14 residues. Per germline, CDR1 MDHEN and CDR2 SYDVKM. In DNA form, the CDR3 reads TGTGCCAGCAGTTTAAAACAGCTCAATCAGCCCCAGCATTTT. It specifies CASSLKQLNQPQHF.

The J gene is TRBJ2-5, the V gene TRBV9; D is unresolved. Germline CDR1 is SGDLS and CDR2 is YYNGEE. The CDR3 spans 13 residues. With 0 bases removed from V and 2 bases from J, the gap between germline ends came to 5 bases. For the CDR3, the DNA is TGTGCCAGCAGCGTAGGAAAGCAAGAGACCCAGTACTTC. This sequence encodes CASSVGKQETQYF.

This chain joins TRBV2 and TRBJ2-3, with D perhaps matching TRBD2 (5 bases). This CDR3 region has 11 residues. Germline loops: CDR1 SNHLY, CDR2 FYNNEI. V dropped 7 bases and J dropped 6 bases, with 8 bases sitting between them. CDR3 sequence reads: CASTRGDTQYF. The CDR3, as DNA: TGTGCCAGCACCCGCGGGGATACGCAGTATTTT. The variable domain in full, completed from reference TRBV2 and TRBJ2-3, reads EPEVTQTPSHQVTQMGQEVILRCVPISNHLYFYWYRQILGQKVEFLVSFYNNEISEKSEIFDDQFSVERPDGSNFTLKIRSTKLEDSAMYFCASTRGDTQYFGPGTRLTVL.

The chain couples TRBV11-3 to TRBJ2-7; 7 bases align to TRBD2. The trim removed 1 base at V and 7 bases at J, leaving 10 bases unmatched. The CDR3 totals 15 residues. The germline V gene has CDR1 SGHNT and CDR2 YENEEA. The CDR3 is CASSLVGNGRREQYF. Here the CDR3 DNA reads TGTGCCAGCAGCTTAGTGGGCAACGGGAGGCGAGAGCAGTACTTC.

The chain joins TRBV28 to TRBJ2-5; D is possibly TRBD1 or TRBD2 (6 bases each). The CDR3 has 12 amino acids. Germline V lookup: CDR1 MDHEN, CDR2 SYDVKM. Between the trimmed V and J ends, which lost 8 bases and 4 bases, there was a span of 11 bases. For the CDR3, the DNA is TGTGCCAGCGGGGGGCATTTAGAGACCCAGTACTTC. It translates to CASGGHLETQYF. The complete variable domain, with remaining parts taken from reference TRBV28 and TRBJ2-5, reads DVKVTQSSRYLVKRTGEKVFLECVQDMDHENMFWYRQDPGLGLRLIYFSYDVKMKEKGDIPEGYSVSREKKERFSLILESASTNQTSMYLCASGGHLETQYFGPGTRLLVL.

This chain connects TRBV7-2 to TRBJ2-5, with 11 bases identical to TRBD2. This CDR3 comprises 15 residues. The V gene end was trimmed by 5 bases and the J gene end by 4 bases; junction bases not matched to a gene: 6. Germline assignment: CDR1 SGHTA and CDR2 FQGNSA. The DNA of the CDR3 is TGTGCCAGCAGCCCCCTAGCGGGAGGAGGAGAGACCCAGTACTTC. It encodes CASSPLAGGGETQYF.

This chain links TRBV15 with TRBJ2-7; maybe TRBD2 (6 bases). V was cut by 0 bases and J by 3 bases, with 12 bases left in between. The germline CDR1 and CDR2 sequences are LNHNV and YYDKDF (reference sequence). The CDR3 runs to 15 residues. The CDR3 region has the DNA TGTGCCACCAGCAGAGAGGGTAGCGGATACTACGAGCAGTACTTC. It specifies CATSREGSGYYEQYF.